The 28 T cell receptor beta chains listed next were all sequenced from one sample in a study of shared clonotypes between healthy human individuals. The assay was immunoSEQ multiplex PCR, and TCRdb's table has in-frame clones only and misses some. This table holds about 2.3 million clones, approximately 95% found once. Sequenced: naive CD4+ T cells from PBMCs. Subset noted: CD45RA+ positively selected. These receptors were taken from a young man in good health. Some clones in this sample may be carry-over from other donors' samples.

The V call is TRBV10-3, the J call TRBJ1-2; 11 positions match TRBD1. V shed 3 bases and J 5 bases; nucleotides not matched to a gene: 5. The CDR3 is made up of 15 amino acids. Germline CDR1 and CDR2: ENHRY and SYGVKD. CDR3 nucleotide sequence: TGTGCCATCAGTGACGGGACAGGGGGGGTTTATGGCTACACCTTC. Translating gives CAISDGTGGVYGYTF.

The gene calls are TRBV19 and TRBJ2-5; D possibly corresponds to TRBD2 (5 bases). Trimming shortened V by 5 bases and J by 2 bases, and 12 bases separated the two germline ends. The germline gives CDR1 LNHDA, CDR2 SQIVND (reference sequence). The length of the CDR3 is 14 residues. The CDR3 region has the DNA TGTGCCAGTAGTCTCGGACGGGGTCAAGAGACCCAGTACTTC. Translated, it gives CASSLGRGQETQYF.

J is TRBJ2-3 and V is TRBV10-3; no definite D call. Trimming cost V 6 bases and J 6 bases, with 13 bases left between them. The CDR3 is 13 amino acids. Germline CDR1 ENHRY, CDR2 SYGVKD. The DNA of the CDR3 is TGTGCCATCAGGTCCCCGGGCCTGGATACGCAGTATTTT. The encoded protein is CAIRSPGLDTQYF.

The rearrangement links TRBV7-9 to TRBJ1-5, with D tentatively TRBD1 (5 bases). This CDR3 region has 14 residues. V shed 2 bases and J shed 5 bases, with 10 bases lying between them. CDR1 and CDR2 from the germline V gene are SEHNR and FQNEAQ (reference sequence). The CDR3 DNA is TGTGCCAGCAGCTTATCAGGGTACCATCAGCCCCAGCATTTT. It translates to CASSLSGYHQPQHF.

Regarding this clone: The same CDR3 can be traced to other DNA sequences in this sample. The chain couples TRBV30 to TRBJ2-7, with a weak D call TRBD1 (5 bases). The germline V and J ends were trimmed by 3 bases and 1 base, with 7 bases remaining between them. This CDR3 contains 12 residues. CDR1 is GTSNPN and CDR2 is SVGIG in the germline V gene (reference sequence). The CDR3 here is CAWRGQSYEQYF. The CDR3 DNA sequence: TGTGCCTGGAGGGGGCAGTCCTACGAGCAGTACTTC. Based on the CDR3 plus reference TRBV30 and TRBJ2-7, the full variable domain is SQTIHQWPATLVQPVGSPLSLECTVEGTSNPNLYWYRQAAGRGLQLLFYSVGIGQISSEVPQNLSASRPQDRQFILSSKKLLLSDSGFYLCAWRGQSYEQYFGPGTRLTVT.

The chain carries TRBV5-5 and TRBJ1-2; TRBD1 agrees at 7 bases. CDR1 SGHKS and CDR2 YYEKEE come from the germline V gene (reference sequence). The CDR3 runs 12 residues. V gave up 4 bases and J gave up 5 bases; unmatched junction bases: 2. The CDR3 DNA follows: TGTGCCAGCAGCCTGGGACAGTATGGCTACACCTTC. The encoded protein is CASSLGQYGYTF.

For the CDR3, the DNA is TGTGCCTGGAGCAGGGGAGGAGAAAAACTGTTTTTT. It specifies CAWSRGGEKLFF. V is TRBV30 and J is TRBJ1-4, with a weak D call TRBD1 (6 bases). The germline V gene has CDR1 GTSNPN and CDR2 SVGIG (reference sequence). The CDR3 extends over 12 amino acids. Trimming left V 3 bases short and J 8 bases short, with 10 bases between. The full variable domain, rest sourced from reference TRBV30 and TRBJ1-4, is SQTIHQWPATLVQPVGSPLSLECTVEGTSNPNLYWYRQAAGRGLQLLFYSVGIGQISSEVPQNLSASRPQDRQFILSSKKLLLSDSGFYLCAWSRGGEKLFFGSGTQLSVL.

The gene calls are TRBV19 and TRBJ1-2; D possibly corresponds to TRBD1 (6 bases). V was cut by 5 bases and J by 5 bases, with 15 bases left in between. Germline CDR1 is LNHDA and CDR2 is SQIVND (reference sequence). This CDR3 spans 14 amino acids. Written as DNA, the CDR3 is TGTGCCAGTAGTGTCCGGACAGTAGTTTATGGCTACACCTTC. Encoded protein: CASSVRTVVYGYTF.

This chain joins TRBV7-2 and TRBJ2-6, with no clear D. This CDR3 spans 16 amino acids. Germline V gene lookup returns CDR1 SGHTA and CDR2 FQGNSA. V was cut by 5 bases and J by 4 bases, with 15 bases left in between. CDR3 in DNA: TGTGCCAGCAGCCCCCGAGAGGCAGGAGGGGCCAACGTCCTGACTTTC. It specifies CASSPREAGGANVLTF.

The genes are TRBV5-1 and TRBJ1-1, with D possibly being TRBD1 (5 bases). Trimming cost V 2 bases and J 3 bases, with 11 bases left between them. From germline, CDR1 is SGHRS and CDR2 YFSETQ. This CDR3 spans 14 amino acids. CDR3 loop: CASSFAGEDTEAFF. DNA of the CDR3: TGCGCCAGCAGCTTCGCGGGGGAGGACACTGAAGCTTTCTTT.

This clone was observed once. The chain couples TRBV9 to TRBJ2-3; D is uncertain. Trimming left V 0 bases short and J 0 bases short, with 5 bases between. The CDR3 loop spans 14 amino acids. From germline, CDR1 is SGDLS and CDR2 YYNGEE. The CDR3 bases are TGTGCCAGCAGCGTAGATCTTAGCACAGATACGCAGTATTTT. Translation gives CASSVDLSTDTQYF.

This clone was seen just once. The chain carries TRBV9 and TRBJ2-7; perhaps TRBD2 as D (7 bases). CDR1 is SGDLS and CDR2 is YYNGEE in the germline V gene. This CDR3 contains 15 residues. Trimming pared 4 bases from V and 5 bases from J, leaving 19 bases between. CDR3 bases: TGTGCCAGCAGCACATCCCCCGCGGGGGCGAACGAGCAGTACTTC. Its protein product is CASSTSPAGANEQYF.

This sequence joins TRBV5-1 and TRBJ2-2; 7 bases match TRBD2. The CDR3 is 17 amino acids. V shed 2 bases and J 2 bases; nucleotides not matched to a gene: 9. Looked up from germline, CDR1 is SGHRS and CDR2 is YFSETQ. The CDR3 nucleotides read TGCGCCAGCAGCTTAGTCCCAGCGGGGCTTAACACCGGGGAGCTGTTTTTT. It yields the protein CASSLVPAGLNTGELFF. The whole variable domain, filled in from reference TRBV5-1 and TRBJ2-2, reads KAGVTQTPRYLIKTRGQQVTLSCSPISGHRSVSWYQQTPGQGLQFLFEYFSETQRNKGNFPGRFSGRQFSNSRSEMNVSTLELGDSALYLCASSLVPAGLNTGELFFGEGSRLTVL.

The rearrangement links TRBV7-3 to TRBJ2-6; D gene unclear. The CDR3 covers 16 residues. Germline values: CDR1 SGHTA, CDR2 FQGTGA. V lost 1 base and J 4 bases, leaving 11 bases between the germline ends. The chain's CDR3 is CASSLKSGLGANVLTF. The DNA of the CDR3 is TGTGCCAGCAGCTTAAAGTCTGGGCTCGGGGCCAACGTCCTGACTTTC.

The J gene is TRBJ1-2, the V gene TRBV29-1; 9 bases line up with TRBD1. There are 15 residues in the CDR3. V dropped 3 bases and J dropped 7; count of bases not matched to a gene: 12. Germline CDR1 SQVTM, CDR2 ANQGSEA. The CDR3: CSVESTGGKGVGYTF. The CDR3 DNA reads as TGCAGCGTTGAGAGTACAGGGGGCAAGGGGGTTGGCTACACCTTC.

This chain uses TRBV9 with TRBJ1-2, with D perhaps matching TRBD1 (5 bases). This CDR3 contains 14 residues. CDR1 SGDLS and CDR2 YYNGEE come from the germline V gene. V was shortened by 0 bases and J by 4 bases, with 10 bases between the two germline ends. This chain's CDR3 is CASSVEGLGYGYTF. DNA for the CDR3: TGTGCCAGCAGCGTAGAGGGGCTCGGCTATGGCTACACCTTC.

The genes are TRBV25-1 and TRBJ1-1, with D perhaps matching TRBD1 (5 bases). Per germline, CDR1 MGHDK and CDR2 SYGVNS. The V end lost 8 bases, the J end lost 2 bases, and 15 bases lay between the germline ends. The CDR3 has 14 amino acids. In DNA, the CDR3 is TGTGCCAGCGGGTCCGGGACTCCCAACACTGAAGCTTTCTTT. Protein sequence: CASGSGTPNTEAFF. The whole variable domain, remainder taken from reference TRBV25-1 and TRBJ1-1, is EADIYQTPRYLVIGTGKKITLECSQTMGHDKMYWYQQDPGMELHLIHYSYGVNSTEKGDLSSESTVSRIRTEHFPLTLESARPSHTSQYLCASGSGTPNTEAFFGQGTRLTVV.

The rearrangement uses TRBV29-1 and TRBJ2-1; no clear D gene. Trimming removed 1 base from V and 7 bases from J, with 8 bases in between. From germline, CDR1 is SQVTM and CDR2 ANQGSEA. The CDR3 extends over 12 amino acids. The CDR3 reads CSVEGNGNEQFF. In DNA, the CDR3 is TGCAGCGTTGAAGGGAACGGGAATGAGCAGTTCTTC.

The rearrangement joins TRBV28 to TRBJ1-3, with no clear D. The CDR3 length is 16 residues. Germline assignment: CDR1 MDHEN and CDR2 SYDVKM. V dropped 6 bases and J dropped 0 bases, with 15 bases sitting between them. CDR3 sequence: CASSPSWGVSGNTIYF. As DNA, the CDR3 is TGTGCCAGCAGCCCCTCCTGGGGAGTCTCTGGAAACACCATATATTTT.

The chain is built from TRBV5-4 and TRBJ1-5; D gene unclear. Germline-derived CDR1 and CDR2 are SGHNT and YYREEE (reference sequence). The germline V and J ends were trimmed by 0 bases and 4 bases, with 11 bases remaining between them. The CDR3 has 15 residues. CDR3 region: CASSLGKGNNQPQHF. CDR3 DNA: TGTGCCAGCAGCTTGGGAAAGGGAAATAATCAGCCCCAGCATTTT.

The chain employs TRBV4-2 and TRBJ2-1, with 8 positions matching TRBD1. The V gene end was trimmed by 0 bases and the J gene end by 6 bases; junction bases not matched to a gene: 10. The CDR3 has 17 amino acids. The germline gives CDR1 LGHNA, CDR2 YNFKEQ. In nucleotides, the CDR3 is TGTGCCAGCAGCCAAGAGTTCGGACAGGGAGGTAGCAATGAGCAGTTCTTC. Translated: CASSQEFGQGGSNEQFF.

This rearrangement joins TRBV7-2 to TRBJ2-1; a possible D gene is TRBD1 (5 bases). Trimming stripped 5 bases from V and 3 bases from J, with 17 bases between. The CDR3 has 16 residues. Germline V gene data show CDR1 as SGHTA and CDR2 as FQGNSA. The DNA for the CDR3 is TGTGCCAGCAGCAGCTTACAGGCAGTTAACTACAATGAGCAGTTCTTC. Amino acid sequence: CASSSLQAVNYNEQFF.

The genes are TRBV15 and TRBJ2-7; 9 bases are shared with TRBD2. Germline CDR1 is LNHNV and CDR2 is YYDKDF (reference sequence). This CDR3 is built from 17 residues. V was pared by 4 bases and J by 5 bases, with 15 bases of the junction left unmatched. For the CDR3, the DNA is TGTGCCACCAGCAAAGAGGTAGGCGGGAGGGCCCTCCACGAGCAGTACTTC. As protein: CATSKEVGGRALHEQYF.

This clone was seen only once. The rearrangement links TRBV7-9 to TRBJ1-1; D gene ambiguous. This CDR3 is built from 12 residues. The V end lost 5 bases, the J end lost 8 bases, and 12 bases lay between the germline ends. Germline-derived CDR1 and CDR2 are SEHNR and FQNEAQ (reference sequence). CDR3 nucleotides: TGTGCCAGCAGCCCCCCGATTCGAGAAGCTTTCTTT. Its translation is CASSPPIREAFF.

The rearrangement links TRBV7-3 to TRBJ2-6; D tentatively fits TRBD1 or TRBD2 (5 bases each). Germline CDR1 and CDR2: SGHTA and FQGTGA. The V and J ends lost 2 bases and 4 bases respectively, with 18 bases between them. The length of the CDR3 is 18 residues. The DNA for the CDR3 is TGTGCCAGCAGCTTACTCGGGGCCTCAGGGACCGGGGCCAACGTCCTGACTTTC. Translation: CASSLLGASGTGANVLTF.

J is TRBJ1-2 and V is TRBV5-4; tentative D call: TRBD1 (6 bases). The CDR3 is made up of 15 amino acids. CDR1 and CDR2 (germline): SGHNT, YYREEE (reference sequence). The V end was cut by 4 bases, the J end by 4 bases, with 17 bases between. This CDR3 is CASSPGEGGGYGYTF. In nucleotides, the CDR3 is TGTGCCAGCAGCCCCGGAGAGGGGGGAGGCTATGGCTACACCTTC.

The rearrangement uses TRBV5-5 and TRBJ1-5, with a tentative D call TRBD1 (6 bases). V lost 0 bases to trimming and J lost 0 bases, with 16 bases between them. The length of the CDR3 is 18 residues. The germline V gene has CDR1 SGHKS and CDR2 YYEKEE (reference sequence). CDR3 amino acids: CASSLVGGLGASNQPQHF. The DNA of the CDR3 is TGTGCCAGCAGCTTGGTAGGGGGGCTGGGGGCTAGCAATCAGCCCCAGCATTTT.

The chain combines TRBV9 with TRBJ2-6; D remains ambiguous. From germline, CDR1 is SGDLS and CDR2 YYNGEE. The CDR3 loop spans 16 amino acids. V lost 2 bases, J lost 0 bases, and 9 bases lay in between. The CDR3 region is CASSVLMSSGANVLTF. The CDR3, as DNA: TGTGCCAGCAGCGTTCTTATGAGCTCTGGGGCCAACGTCCTGACTTTC.